Presented here are 14 T cell receptor beta chains from one specimen sequenced in a study of cytomegalovirus exposure and HLA in healthy donors. The PCR made use of 60 Vbeta and 13 Jbeta primers. TCRdb's table, derived via immunoSEQ multiplex PCR, lists solely in-frame clones and lacks some. The sample lists 85,000 to 100,000 clones, 81% occurring once. Specimen: PBMCs. These receptors were taken from a girl between 2 and 10 years old in good health and CMV-seropositive.

In this sample, this clone turned up once. Other DNA sequences within the sample encode an identical CDR3. This chain uses TRBV27 with TRBJ1-1; D is unclear. V lost 2 bases to trimming and J lost 1 base, with 5 bases between them. Germline CDR1 MNHEY, CDR2 SMNVEV (reference sequence). This CDR3 has 13 amino acids. CDR3 in DNA: TGTGCCAGCAGTTTAGGAGGGAACACTGAAGCTTTCTTT. This sequence encodes CASSLGGNTEAFF.

The chain has TRBV7-9 and TRBJ1-1; D unclear. The CDR3 totals 12 residues. Trimming took 5 bases from V and 9 from J, leaving 13 bases between them. CDR1 and CDR2 from the germline V gene are SEHNR and FQNEAQ (reference sequence). The DNA for the CDR3 is TGTGCCAGCAGCGAAGGCCCCAGGAAAGCTTTCTTT. Protein sequence: CASSEGPRKAFF. The full variable domain, rest sourced from reference TRBV7-9 and TRBJ1-1, is DTGVSQNPRHKITKRGQNVTFRCDPISEHNRLYWYRQTLGQGPEFLTYFQNEAQLEKSRLLSDRFSAERPKGSFSTLEIQRTEQGDSAMYLCASSEGPRKAFFGQGTRLTVV.

This chain connects TRBV27 to TRBJ1-2, with a weak D call TRBD1 (5 bases). The V and J ends lost 6 bases and 3 bases respectively, with 11 bases between them. Looked up from germline, CDR1 is MNHEY and CDR2 is SMNVEV (reference sequence). The CDR3 runs 13 residues. The CDR3 here is CASRGGLDYGYTF. The CDR3, as DNA: TGTGCCAGCAGGGGGGGACTGGACTATGGCTACACCTTC.

This clone was seen a few times. The rearrangement uses TRBV28 and TRBJ1-4; D gene ambiguous. The CDR3 contains 12 residues. The V and J ends lost 8 bases and 4 bases respectively, with 8 bases between them. Looked up from germline, CDR1 is MDHEN and CDR2 is SYDVKM. For the CDR3, the DNA is TGTGCCAGCGGAGCCCTTAATGAAAAACTGTTTTTT. Protein product: CASGALNEKLFF.

The V and J genes are TRBV4-1 and TRBJ2-7; 10 positions agree with TRBD2. The J segment lost 5 bases and the V segment lost 3 bases, leaving 10 bases of the junction unmatched. Germline V CDR1 and CDR2: MGHRA, YSYEKL. The CDR3 extends over 16 amino acids. The CDR3 loop is CASSHPSGREYHEQYF. CDR3 bases: TGCGCCAGCAGCCACCCTAGCGGGAGAGAGTATCACGAGCAGTACTTC.

This clone was picked up a small number of times. The chain combines TRBV7-3 with TRBJ2-1; the match to TRBD1 covers 8 bases. The CDR3 has 13 amino acids. Germline CDR1 is SGHTA and CDR2 is FQGTGA. Losses at the gene ends were 5 bases for V and 5 bases for J; bases not matched to a gene: 2. This chain's CDR3 is CASSADRDNEQFF. CDR3 nucleotide sequence: TGTGCCAGCAGCGCGGACAGGGACAATGAGCAGTTCTTC.

The chain employs TRBV28 and TRBJ2-7; the D is unclear. Germline loops: CDR1 MDHEN, CDR2 SYDVKM. CDR3 size: 15 residues. Trimming stripped 1 base from V and 7 bases from J, with 17 bases between. CDR3 protein: CASSLSPNHHREQYF. For the CDR3, the DNA is TGTGCCAGCAGTTTATCTCCCAACCACCATCGGGAGCAGTACTTC. The variable domain in full, completed from reference TRBV28 and TRBJ2-7, reads DVKVTQSSRYLVKRTGEKVFLECVQDMDHENMFWYRQDPGLGLRLIYFSYDVKMKEKGDIPEGYSVSREKKERFSLILESASTNQTSMYLCASSLSPNHHREQYFGPGTRLTVT.

The chain employs TRBV7-2 and TRBJ2-1, with 7 bases matching TRBD1. Germline V lookup: CDR1 SGHTA, CDR2 FQGNSA. The CDR3 has 14 residues. J was trimmed by 10 bases and V by 1 base; bases with no gene match: 7. CDR3 region: CASSLGQGRGEQFF. Written as DNA, the CDR3 is TGTGCCAGCAGCTTAGGACAGGGAAGGGGCGAGCAGTTCTTC.

The rearrangement joins TRBV13 to TRBJ2-1; 10 bases are a match to TRBD2. CDR1 is PRHDT and CDR2 is FYEKMQ in the germline V gene (reference sequence). V gave up 2 bases and J gave up 3 bases; unmatched junction bases: 7. This CDR3 comprises 17 residues. DNA of the CDR3: TGTGCCAGCAGCTTAAATTCCGGGACTAGCGTCTACAATGAGCAGTTCTTC. This translates into CASSLNSGTSVYNEQFF.

The genes are TRBV30 and TRBJ1-2; 7 bases map to TRBD1. This CDR3 has 12 amino acids. Germline lookup yields CDR1 GTSNPN and CDR2 SVGIG (reference sequence). The V gene end was trimmed by 4 bases and the J gene end by 7 bases; junction bases not matched to a gene: 6. The CDR3: CAWNRDSLGYTF. In DNA, the CDR3 is TGTGCCTGGAACCGGGACAGCCTTGGCTACACCTTC. Full variable domain (missing parts from reference TRBV30 and TRBJ1-2): SQTIHQWPATLVQPVGSPLSLECTVEGTSNPNLYWYRQAAGRGLQLLFYSVGIGQISSEVPQNLSASRPQDRQFILSSKKLLLSDSGFYLCAWNRDSLGYTFGSGTRLTVV.

In this sample, this clone turned up a few times. The chain has TRBV29-1 and TRBJ2-7, with 9 bases identical to TRBD1. The germline CDR1 and CDR2 sequences are SQVTM and ANQGSEA. This CDR3 contains 13 residues. V was clipped by 5 bases and J by 7 bases; unmatched bases: 9. The CDR3 DNA reads as TGCAGCGTTTTCGGACAGGGGATACGAGAGCAGTACTTC. It is translated as CSVFGQGIREQYF.

This chain joins TRBV7-9 and TRBJ2-5, with 9 bases that match TRBD1. The CDR3 is 14 amino acids. V dropped 5 bases and J dropped 2; count of bases not matched to a gene: 3. Per the germline V gene, CDR1 is SEHNR and CDR2 is FQNEAQ (reference sequence). CDR3 protein: CASSHGTGQETQYF. The CDR3 nucleotides read TGTGCCAGCAGCCACGGGACAGGGCAAGAGACCCAGTACTTC. Together with reference TRBV7-9 and TRBJ2-5, the CDR3 gives the full variable domain: DTGVSQNPRHKITKRGQNVTFRCDPISEHNRLYWYRQTLGQGPEFLTYFQNEAQLEKSRLLSDRFSAERPKGSFSTLEIQRTEQGDSAMYLCASSHGTGQETQYFGPGTRLLVL.

This chain uses TRBV6-6 with TRBJ1-3; D unresolved. Trimming removed 8 bases from V and 1 base from J, with 3 bases in between. CDR3 length: 11 amino acids. Germline loops: CDR1 MNHNY, CDR2 SVGAGI (reference sequence). The CDR3 here is CASQSGNTIYF. In DNA form, the CDR3 reads TGTGCCAGCCAATCTGGAAACACCATATATTTT.

V usage is TRBV28 and J usage is TRBJ1-2; D unclear. The V end was cut by 3 bases, the J end by 2 bases, with 10 bases between. The CDR3 covers 14 residues. Germline V CDR1 and CDR2: MDHEN, SYDVKM. The CDR3 region is CASSLSPINYGYTF. As DNA, the CDR3 is TGTGCCAGCAGTTTGAGTCCCATCAACTATGGCTACACCTTC.